The clone carrying this T cell receptor beta chain was counted between two and nine times. The antigen remains undetermined. These data are taken from a study of long-term antiretroviral therapy in people with HIV. Study-wide findings and caveats: Dominant in the repertoire at all time points were clones expanded before ART. Blood dating 2004 to 2017 may reflect older ART regimens. After ART, diversity increased yet remained lower than transplant donor controls. HIV repertoires showed narrower CDR3 length ranges than controls.

The immunoSEQ assay was v3.0, run at survey level. Libraries were prepared by immunoSEQ multiplex PCR; TCRdb keeps only in-frame clonotypes and omits some of them. The table includes about 28,000 clones, approximately 80% detected once. Germline CDR1 is SGHRS and CDR2 is YFSETQ. Trimming removed 0 bases at V and 7 bases at J, with 8 bases between. The length of the CDR3 is 13 residues. Here the sequenced sample was unsorted PBMCs, taken 0.3 years after starting antiretroviral therapy. This TCR came from a man in his forties with HIV. This chain connects TRBV5-1 to TRBJ2-1; D ambiguous. The CDR3 bases are TGCGCCAGCAGCTTGGCTCGCAGTAATGAGCAGTTCTTC. It translates to CASSLARSNEQFF.